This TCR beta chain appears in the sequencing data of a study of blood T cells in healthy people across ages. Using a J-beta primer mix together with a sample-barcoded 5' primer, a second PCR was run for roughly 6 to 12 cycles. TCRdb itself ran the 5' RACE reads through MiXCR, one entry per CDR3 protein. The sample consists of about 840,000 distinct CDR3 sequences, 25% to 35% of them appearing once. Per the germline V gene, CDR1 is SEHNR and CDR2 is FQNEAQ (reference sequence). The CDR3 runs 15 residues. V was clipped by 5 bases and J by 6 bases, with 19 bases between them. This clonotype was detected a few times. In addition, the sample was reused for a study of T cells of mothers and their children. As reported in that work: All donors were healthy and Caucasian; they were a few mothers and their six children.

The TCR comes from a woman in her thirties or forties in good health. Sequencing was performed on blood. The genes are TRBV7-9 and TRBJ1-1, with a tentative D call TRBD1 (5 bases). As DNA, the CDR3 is TGTGCCAGCAGCGCCTACCCAGATAAAGGGGCTGAAGCTTTCTTT. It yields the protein CASSAYPDKGAEAFF.